What follows are 17 T cell receptor beta chains derived from one specimen sequenced in a study of T-cell reconstitution after alpha-beta-depleted transplantation in children. TCRbeta library preparation incorporated unique molecular identifiers. One entry per CDR3 protein, called by TCRdb with MiXCR from the PCR reads. The repertoire holds around 400,000 distinct CDR3 sequences, with 11% as singletons. Sequenced here: PBMCs from the stem cell graft donor, sampled from the stem cell graft. Receptors originate from a human donor who donated a stem cell graft to a child with acute myeloid leukemia.

The V gene is TRBV11-2, the J gene TRBJ2-1; the D is unclear. This CDR3 spans 12 amino acids. In germline, CDR1 is SGHAT, CDR2 FQNNGV. Trimming took 4 bases from V and 5 from J, leaving 6 bases between them. CDR3 protein: CASSYRNNEQFF. The CDR3 DNA reads as TGTGCCAGCAGCTACCGTAACAATGAGCAGTTCTTC.

V usage is TRBV6-1 and J usage is TRBJ1-6, with a tentative D call TRBD1 (5 bases). Per germline, CDR1 MNHNS and CDR2 SASEGT. With 7 bases removed from V and 2 bases from J, the gap between germline ends came to 9 bases. This CDR3 comprises 14 residues. The CDR3 spells CASKRGAYNSPLHF. The DNA of the CDR3 is TGTGCCAGCAAACGAGGGGCCTATAATTCACCCCTCCACTTT.

This clonotype came up many times. This sequence joins TRBV6-1 and TRBJ1-5, with D perhaps TRBD1 (5 bases). Germline V CDR1 and CDR2: MNHNS, SASEGT. CDR3 length equals 14 residues. Deletions cut 7 bases from V and 0 bases from J, with 10 bases between. The CDR3 here is CASMGGDSNQPQHF. The CDR3 bases are TGTGCCAGCATGGGAGGGGATAGCAATCAGCCCCAGCATTTT.

This chain links TRBV7-9 with TRBJ2-7; D tentatively fits TRBD1 or TRBD2 (6 bases each). The CDR3 runs 15 residues. Germline CDR1 SEHNR, CDR2 FQNEAQ (reference sequence). V lost 4 bases and J lost 3, with 16 bases in between. CDR3 sequence: CASSSTSRGGYEQYF. DNA for the CDR3: TGTGCCAGCAGCTCGACTTCCAGGGGAGGCTACGAGCAGTACTTC.

This clonotype was detected only a few times. CDR3 residues: CASSRTSAHNEQFF. CDR3 in DNA: TGTGCCAGCAGCAGGACTAGCGCCCACAATGAGCAGTTCTTC. This chain joins TRBV7-9 and TRBJ2-1, with 9 bases identical to TRBD2. The length of the CDR3 is 14 residues. Losses at the gene ends were 5 bases for V and 5 bases for J; bases not matched to a gene: 4. Germline lookup yields CDR1 SEHNR and CDR2 FQNEAQ (reference sequence).

This clonotype was detected many times. V and J are TRBV15 and TRBJ1-5; 12 nucleotides match TRBD1. V trimming: 5 bases; J trimming: 7 bases; junction bases outside the gene matches: 9. Germline V gives CDR1 LNHNV, CDR2 YYDKDF (reference sequence). The CDR3 totals 16 residues. The CDR3 is CATSVTGTGGGQPQHF. The CDR3 nucleotides are TGTGCCACCAGCGTCACCGGGACAGGGGGCGGGCAGCCCCAGCATTTT. The variable domain in full, completed from reference TRBV15 and TRBJ1-5, reads DAMVIQNPRYQVTQFGKPVTLSCSQTLNHNVMYWYQQKSSQAPKLLFHYYDKDFNNEADTPDNFQSRRPNTSFCFLDIRSPGLGDTAMYLCATSVTGTGGGQPQHFGDGTRLSIL.

This clonotype has a handful of counts. J is TRBJ2-2 and V is TRBV5-1, with D perhaps matching TRBD1 (5 bases). Germline values: CDR1 SGHRS, CDR2 YFSETQ. Trimming removed 4 bases at V and 2 bases at J, with 18 bases between. The CDR3 has 17 amino acids. This CDR3 is CASSPEPPGINTGELFF. As DNA, the CDR3 is TGCGCCAGCAGCCCGGAACCCCCAGGGATTAACACCGGGGAGCTGTTTTTT.

This clonotype was observed a few times. V is TRBV20-1 and J is TRBJ2-1; D could derive from TRBD1 or TRBD2 (5 bases each). V lost 7 bases to trimming and J lost 2 bases, with 12 bases between them. CDR1 DFQATT and CDR2 SNEGSKA come from the germline V gene (reference sequence). CDR3 size: 13 residues. CDR3 residues: CSGLGETYNEQFF. The CDR3 DNA follows: TGCAGTGGGCTGGGGGAGACCTACAATGAGCAGTTCTTC.

This clonotype has a count of ten or more. The chain combines TRBV11-2 with TRBJ2-5; 8 nucleotides agree with TRBD2. The CDR3 extends over 18 amino acids. Germline CDR1 reads SGHAT; CDR2 reads FQNNGV. Trimming at V came to 1 base and at J to 4 bases, leaving 14 bases not matched to a gene. The CDR3 sequence is CASSLGALSGGPGETQYF. The DNA of the CDR3 is TGTGCCAGCAGCTTAGGGGCTCTGTCGGGGGGGCCGGGAGAGACCCAGTACTTC.

This clonotype was seen more than once but under ten times. The CDR3 loop is CASSLENGRQETQYF. CDR3 bases: TGCGCCAGCAGCTTGGAAAACGGCAGACAAGAGACCCAGTACTTC. This chain uses TRBV5-1 with TRBJ2-5; D ambiguous. The V and J ends lost 0 bases and 2 bases respectively, with 11 bases between them. The CDR3 sequence is 15 residues long. Germline V CDR1 and CDR2: SGHRS, YFSETQ.

This clonotype was observed a few times. This chain joins TRBV9 and TRBJ2-2; D ambiguous. The CDR3 is 12 residues long. Trimming pared 4 bases from V and 8 bases from J, leaving 9 bases between. Germline V CDR1 and CDR2: SGDLS, YYNGEE. In DNA, the CDR3 is TGTGCCAGCAGCAAAGAGGTGGGGGAGCTGTTTTTT. It codes for CASSKEVGELFF.

This clonotype was observed a few times. V is TRBV20-1 and J is TRBJ2-1; 8 bases match TRBD2. CDR3 size: 17 residues. Germline CDR1 DFQATT, CDR2 SNEGSKA (reference sequence). V was clipped by 0 bases and J by 0 bases; unmatched bases: 7. The CDR3 DNA is TGCAGTGCTAGAGATTATCGCGGGGGGATCTCCTACAATGAGCAGTTCTTC. Protein: CSARDYRGGISYNEQFF.

This clonotype was detected a few times. This CDR3 reads CASTQTAVTNYGYTF. The CDR3 DNA follows: TGTGCCAGCACCCAGACGGCGGTGACTAACTATGGCTACACCTTC. V is TRBV7-9 and J is TRBJ1-2; D remains unclear. CDR3 length: 15 residues. Trimming removed 7 bases from V and 0 bases from J, with 15 bases in between. Germline assignment: CDR1 SEHNR and CDR2 FQNEAQ (reference sequence).

The V and J genes are TRBV12-3 or TRBV12-4 and TRBJ2-5; D perhaps matches TRBD2 (5 bases). Trimming removed 1 base from V and 4 bases from J, with 16 bases in between. This CDR3 comprises 16 residues. The CDR3 protein is CASSLGGRGSVETQYF. For the CDR3, the DNA is TGTGCCAGCAGTTTAGGAGGGAGAGGTTCGGTAGAGACCCAGTACTTC.

This clonotype was counted only a few times. The rearrangement uses TRBV20-1 and TRBJ2-1; TRBD2 matches 8 bases. CDR1 and CDR2 from the germline V gene are DFQATT and SNEGSKA (reference sequence). V lost 6 bases, J lost 6 bases, and 10 bases stayed unmatched. CDR3 length equals 14 residues. The CDR3 is CSAQESGRINEQFF. The CDR3 DNA reads TGCAGTGCACAGGAAAGCGGGAGAATCAATGAGCAGTTCTTC.

The rearrangement uses TRBV10-3 and TRBJ2-7; D is uncertain. The CDR3 totals 15 residues. V was clipped by 3 bases and J by 2 bases, with 14 bases between them. Germline assignment: CDR1 ENHRY and CDR2 SYGVKD. Here the CDR3 DNA reads TGTGCCATCAGTGAACCCGTCAGGTCCACCTACGAGCAGTACTTC. Translated, it gives CAISEPVRSTYEQYF.

Of note for this clonotype: At one end the junction does not follow the germline gene, possibly because of a read error. The CDR3 protein is CAGSRTNFNTGELFF. In nucleotides, the CDR3 is TGTGCCGGCAGCCGTACTAATTTCAACACCGGGGAGCTGTTTTTT. The V call is TRBV5-5, the J call TRBJ2-2; no firm D call. This CDR3 contains 15 residues. In germline, CDR1 is SGHKS, CDR2 YYEKEE (reference sequence).